Listed below are T cell receptor beta chains from one sample, sequenced in a study of blood T cell repertoires in COVID-19. TCRdb keeps only in-frame clones here, not all; method: immunoSEQ multiplex PCR. The profile covers roughly 190,000 clones, with about 85% appearing a single time and 2% to 2.5% taken by the ten largest. What was sequenced was PBMCs or T cells enriched from blood (not recorded which). The origin of the receptors is a woman in her 30s who had recovered from COVID-19. The CDR3 runs from the conserved cysteine through the conserved F or W. Each record gives: CDR3 protein, CDR3 DNA, J gene, D gene, clone size, V gene. D genes are given only for firm matches. Part of the rows lack a size; the others show once, few, many or a class for expanded clones.

CDR3aa: CASSLTSGWETQYF
CDR3nt: TGTGCCAGCAGCTTGACTAGCGGTTGGGAGACCCAGTACTTC
j_gene: TRBJ2-5
d_gene: TRBD2
abundance: .
v_gene: TRBV7-2

CDR3aa: CASSFGDSYNSPLHF
CDR3nt: TGTGCCAGCAGCTTCGGGGACAGCTATAATTCACCCCTCCACTTT
j_gene: TRBJ1-6
d_gene: TRBD1
abundance: .
v_gene: TRBV7-6

CDR3aa: CASSGGRTDYGYTF
CDR3nt: TGTGCCAGCAGCGGGGGGAGGACGGACTATGGCTACACCTTC
j_gene: TRBJ1-2
d_gene: .
abundance: .
v_gene: TRBV9

CDR3aa: CASSYSGQSGGYTF
CDR3nt: TGTGCCAGCAGTTACTCGGGACAGTCAGGCGGCTACACCTTC
j_gene: TRBJ1-2
d_gene: TRBD1
abundance: .
v_gene: TRBV6-5

CDR3aa: CASSLVTEGQNNYGYTF
CDR3nt: TGTGCCAGCAGCTTAGTCACCGAAGGACAAAATAACTATGGCTACACCTTC
j_gene: TRBJ1-2
d_gene: .
abundance: .
v_gene: TRBV7-9

CDR3aa: CASSLMLSGQANSPLHF
CDR3nt: TGCGCCAGCAGCTTGATGTTGTCGGGACAGGCGAATTCACCCCTCCACTTT
j_gene: TRBJ1-6
d_gene: TRBD1
abundance: .
v_gene: TRBV5-1

CDR3aa: CASSLDGQGPYNEQFF
CDR3nt: TGCGCCAGCAGCTTGGACGGACAGGGACCTTACAATGAGCAGTTCTTC
j_gene: TRBJ2-1
d_gene: TRBD1
abundance: .
v_gene: TRBV5-1

CDR3aa: CASSLVRGHDPGNTIYF
CDR3nt: TGTGCCAGCAGCTTGGTACGTGGCCACGATCCAGGAAACACCATATATTTT
j_gene: TRBJ1-3
d_gene: .
abundance: .
v_gene: TRBV5-8

CDR3aa: CASSEGLAGLREQFF
CDR3nt: TGTGCCAGCAGTGAAGGACTAGCGGGGCTCCGGGAGCAGTTCTTC
j_gene: TRBJ2-1
d_gene: TRBD2
abundance: .
v_gene: TRBV2

CDR3aa: CAVEGGTEAFF
CDR3nt: TGTGCAGTCGAGGGGGGGACTGAAGCTTTCTTT
j_gene: TRBJ1-1
d_gene: .
abundance: .
v_gene: TRBV19

CDR3aa: CASSPLGGDSPLHF
CDR3nt: TGCGCCAGCAGCCCCCTGGGGGGTGATTCACCCCTCCACTTT
j_gene: TRBJ1-6
d_gene: .
abundance: once
v_gene: TRBV5-1

CDR3aa: CASSLQSFSPQHF
CDR3nt: TGTGCCAGCAGTTTACAGTCCTTTTCACCCCAGCATTTT
j_gene: TRBJ1-5
d_gene: .
abundance: .
v_gene: TRBV12-3/TRBV12-4

CDR3aa: CASSRVGIVENTEAFF
CDR3nt: TGTGCCAGCTCCCGAGTCGGGATAGTGGAGAACACTGAAGCTTTCTTT
j_gene: TRBJ1-1
d_gene: .
abundance: .
v_gene: TRBV9

CDR3aa: CASSFTGRGPYEQYF
CDR3nt: TGTGCCAGCAGTTTCACAGGGAGGGGTCCCTACGAGCAGTACTTC
j_gene: TRBJ2-7
d_gene: .
abundance: .
v_gene: TRBV6-5

CDR3aa: CASSPVARVFTNEQFF
CDR3nt: TGTGCCAGCAGCCCAGTAGCGAGAGTTTTTACAAATGAGCAGTTCTTC
j_gene: TRBJ2-1
d_gene: .
abundance: .
v_gene: TRBV7-2

CDR3aa: CASSRGNYGYTF
CDR3nt: TGTGCCAGCAGCAGAGGGAACTATGGCTACACCTTC
j_gene: TRBJ1-2
d_gene: .
abundance: .
v_gene: TRBV5-8

CDR3aa: CASSQDLGYEQFF
CDR3nt: TGCGCCAGCAGCCAAGACCTAGGCTATGAGCAGTTCTTC
j_gene: TRBJ2-1
d_gene: .
abundance: .
v_gene: TRBV4-3

CDR3aa: CASSLTAPSNTEAFF
CDR3nt: TGCGCCAGCAGCCTTACTGCCCCGTCGAACACTGAAGCTTTCTTT
j_gene: TRBJ1-1
d_gene: .
abundance: .
v_gene: TRBV5-1

CDR3aa: CASSQRGVAGNTDTQYF
CDR3nt: TGTGCCAGCAGCCAAAGGGGAGTAGCGGGAAACACAGATACGCAGTATTTT
j_gene: TRBJ2-3
d_gene: TRBD2
abundance: .
v_gene: TRBV14

CDR3aa: CASSVAGGTEAFF
CDR3nt: TGTGCCAGCAGTGTCGCAGGGGGCACTGAAGCTTTCTTT
j_gene: TRBJ1-1
d_gene: TRBD1
abundance: .
v_gene: TRBV2

CDR3aa: CSVAGTSGREADTQYF
CDR3nt: TGCAGCGTTGCTGGGACTAGCGGGAGGGAGGCAGATACGCAGTATTTT
j_gene: TRBJ2-3
d_gene: TRBD2
abundance: .
v_gene: TRBV29-1

CDR3aa: CASSHQVEAFF
CDR3nt: TGTGCCAGCAGCCACCAGGTGGAAGCTTTCTTT
j_gene: TRBJ1-1
d_gene: .
abundance: .
v_gene: TRBV7-9

CDR3aa: CASSWDRVGTEAFF
CDR3nt: TGTGCCAGCAGTTGGGACAGGGTAGGGACTGAAGCTTTCTTT
j_gene: TRBJ1-1
d_gene: TRBD1
abundance: few
v_gene: TRBV27

CDR3aa: CASSLGGTSTSGIEQFF
CDR3nt: TGTGCCAGCAGCTTAGGGGGGACTTCCACTAGCGGAATTGAGCAGTTCTTC
j_gene: TRBJ2-1
d_gene: TRBD2
abundance: .
v_gene: TRBV7-2

CDR3aa: CASSYSKLAGNYNEQFF
CDR3nt: TGTGCCAGCAGTTACTCGAAGCTAGCGGGTAACTACAATGAGCAGTTCTTC
j_gene: TRBJ2-1
d_gene: TRBD2
abundance: few
v_gene: TRBV6-2/TRBV6-3

CDR3aa: CASSERGQSNQPQHF
CDR3nt: TGTGCCAGCAGTGAGCGGGGGCAAAGCAATCAGCCCCAGCATTTT
j_gene: TRBJ1-5
d_gene: .
abundance: .
v_gene: TRBV2

CDR3aa: CATSDPGQGGYEQYF
CDR3nt: TGTGCCACCAGTGACCCCGGACAGGGGGGCTACGAGCAGTACTTC
j_gene: TRBJ2-7
d_gene: TRBD1
abundance: .
v_gene: TRBV24-1

CDR3aa: CASSQEVQQETQYF
CDR3nt: TGTGCCAGCAGCCAAGAGGTACAGCAAGAGACCCAGTACTTC
j_gene: TRBJ2-5
d_gene: .
abundance: .
v_gene: TRBV4-2

CDR3aa: CASSPASGRTTYEQYF
CDR3nt: TGTGCCAGCAGCCCAGCGTCCGGGAGGACTACCTACGAGCAGTACTTC
j_gene: TRBJ2-7
d_gene: TRBD2
abundance: .
v_gene: TRBV4-2

CDR3aa: CASATGTGDNQPQHF
CDR3nt: TGCGCCAGCGCTACCGGGACAGGGGATAATCAGCCCCAGCATTTT
j_gene: TRBJ1-5
d_gene: TRBD1
abundance: few
v_gene: TRBV5-1

CDR3aa: CATGTGWTGELFF
CDR3nt: TGTGCCACTGGGACAGGTTGGACCGGGGAGCTGTTTTTT
j_gene: TRBJ2-2
d_gene: TRBD1
abundance: .
v_gene: TRBV24-1

CDR3aa: CASSLGLEYTQYF
CDR3nt: TGTGCCAGCAGCCTTGGACTAGAATATACGCAGTATTTT
j_gene: TRBJ2-3
d_gene: TRBD2
abundance: .
v_gene: TRBV2

CDR3aa: CASSWTSGGQETQYF
CDR3nt: TGTGCCAGCAGCTGGACTAGCGGGGGCCAAGAGACCCAGTACTTC
j_gene: TRBJ2-5
d_gene: TRBD2
abundance: .
v_gene: TRBV7-2

CDR3aa: CSAGGSGQETQYF
CDR3nt: TGCAGCGCCGGGGGTAGCGGACAAGAGACCCAGTACTTC
j_gene: TRBJ2-5
d_gene: .
abundance: .
v_gene: TRBV29-1

CDR3aa: CASSLRSLMNTEAFF
CDR3nt: TGCGCCAGCAGCTTACGGTCGCTTATGAACACTGAAGCTTTCTTT
j_gene: TRBJ1-1
d_gene: .
abundance: .
v_gene: TRBV5-1

CDR3aa: CSVGQGGNTEAFF
CDR3nt: TGCAGCGTGGGACAGGGGGGGAACACTGAAGCTTTCTTT
j_gene: TRBJ1-1
d_gene: TRBD1
abundance: .
v_gene: TRBV29-1

CDR3aa: CATSRTGATGGELFF
CDR3nt: TGTGCCACCAGTCGGACAGGGGCGACGGGCGGGGAGCTGTTTTTT
j_gene: TRBJ2-2
d_gene: TRBD1
abundance: .
v_gene: TRBV24-1

CDR3aa: CASSESGGGASNEKLFF
CDR3nt: TGTGCCAGCAGTGAATCAGGAGGGGGCGCATCTAATGAAAAACTGTTTTTT
j_gene: TRBJ1-4
d_gene: TRBD1
abundance: .
v_gene: TRBV25-1

CDR3aa: CASSLEGGGANEQFF
CDR3nt: TGTGCCAGCAGCTTAGAGGGCGGGGGGGCCAATGAGCAGTTCTTC
j_gene: TRBJ2-1
d_gene: TRBD2
abundance: .
v_gene: TRBV11-3

CDR3aa: CASSLLWGGANQPQHF
CDR3nt: TGTGCCAGCAGTTTATTGTGGGGGGGGGCCAATCAGCCCCAGCATTTT
j_gene: TRBJ1-5
d_gene: .
abundance: .
v_gene: TRBV27